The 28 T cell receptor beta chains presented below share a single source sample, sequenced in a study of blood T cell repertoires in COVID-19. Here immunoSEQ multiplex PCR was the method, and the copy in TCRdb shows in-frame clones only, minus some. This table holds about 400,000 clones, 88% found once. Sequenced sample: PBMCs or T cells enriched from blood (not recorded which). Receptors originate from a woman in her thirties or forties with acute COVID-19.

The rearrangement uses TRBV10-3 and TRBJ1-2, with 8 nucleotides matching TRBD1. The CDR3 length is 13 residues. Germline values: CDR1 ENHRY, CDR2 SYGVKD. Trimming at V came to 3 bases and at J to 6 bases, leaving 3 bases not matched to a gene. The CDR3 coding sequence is TGTGCCATCAGTGATCAGGGGGCGGATGGCTACACCTTC. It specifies CAISDQGADGYTF.

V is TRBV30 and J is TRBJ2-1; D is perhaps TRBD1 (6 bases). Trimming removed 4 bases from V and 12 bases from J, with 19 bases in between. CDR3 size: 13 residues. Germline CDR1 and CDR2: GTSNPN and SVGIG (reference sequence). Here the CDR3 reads CAWNRDGVGAQFF. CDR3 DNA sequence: TGTGCCTGGAATAGGGACGGGGTGGGGGCGCAGTTCTTC.

CDR3 DNA: TGTGCCACCAGGCCTGGACAGAGGAACACTGAAGCTTTCTTT. Protein: CATRPGQRNTEAFF. V gene TRBV15 combines with J gene TRBJ1-1, with D maybe TRBD1 (6 bases). Germline values: CDR1 LNHNV, CDR2 YYDKDF (reference sequence). There are 14 residues in the CDR3. Trimming pared 6 bases from V and 1 base from J, leaving 12 bases between.

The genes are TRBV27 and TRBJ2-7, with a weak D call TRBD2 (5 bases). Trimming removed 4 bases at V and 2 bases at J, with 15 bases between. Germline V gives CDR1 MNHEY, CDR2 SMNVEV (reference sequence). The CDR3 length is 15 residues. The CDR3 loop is CASSSPQDGTYEQYF. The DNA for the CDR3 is TGTGCCAGCAGTTCCCCCCAGGACGGGACCTACGAGCAGTACTTC.

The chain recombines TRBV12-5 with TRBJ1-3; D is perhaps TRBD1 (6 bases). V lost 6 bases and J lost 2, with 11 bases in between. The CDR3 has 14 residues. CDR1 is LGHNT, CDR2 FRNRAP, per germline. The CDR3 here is CASGKGGPGNTIYF. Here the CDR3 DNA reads TGTGCTAGTGGCAAGGGGGGGCCTGGAAACACCATATATTTT.

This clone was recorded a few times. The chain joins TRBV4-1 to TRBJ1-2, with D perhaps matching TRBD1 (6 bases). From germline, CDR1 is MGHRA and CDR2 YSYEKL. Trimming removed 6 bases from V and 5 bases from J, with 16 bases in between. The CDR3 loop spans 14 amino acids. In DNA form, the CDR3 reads TGCGCCAGCAGACAACCTACAGGGAAATATGGCTACACCTTC. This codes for CASRQPTGKYGYTF.

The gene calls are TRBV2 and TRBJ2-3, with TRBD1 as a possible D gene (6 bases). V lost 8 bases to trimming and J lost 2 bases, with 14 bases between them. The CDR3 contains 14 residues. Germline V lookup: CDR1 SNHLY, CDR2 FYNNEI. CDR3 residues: CASGHGQSTDTQYF. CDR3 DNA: TGTGCCAGCGGACATGGACAGTCCACAGATACGCAGTATTTT.

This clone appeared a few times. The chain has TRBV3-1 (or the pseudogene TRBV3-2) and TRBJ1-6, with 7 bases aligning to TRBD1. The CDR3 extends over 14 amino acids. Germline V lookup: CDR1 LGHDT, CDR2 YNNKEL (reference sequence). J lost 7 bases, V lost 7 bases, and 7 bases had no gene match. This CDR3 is CASTLQTGNSPLHF. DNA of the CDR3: TGTGCCAGCACCCTGCAGACAGGGAATTCACCCCTCCACTTT.

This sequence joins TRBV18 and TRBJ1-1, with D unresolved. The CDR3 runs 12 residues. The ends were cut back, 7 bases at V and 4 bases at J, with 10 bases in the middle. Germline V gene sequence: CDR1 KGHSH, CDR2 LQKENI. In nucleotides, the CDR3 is TGTGCCAGCTTTATGAGGTCCACTGAAGCTTTCTTT. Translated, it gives CASFMRSTEAFF.

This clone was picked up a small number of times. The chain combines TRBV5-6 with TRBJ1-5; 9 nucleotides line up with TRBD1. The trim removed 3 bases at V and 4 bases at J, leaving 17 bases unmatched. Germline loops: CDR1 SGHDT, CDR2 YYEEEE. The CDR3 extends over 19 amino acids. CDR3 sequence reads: CASSSVTGTGLDINQPQHF. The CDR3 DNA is TGTGCCAGCAGCTCGGTTACCGGGACAGGGCTCGATATTAATCAGCCCCAGCATTTT.

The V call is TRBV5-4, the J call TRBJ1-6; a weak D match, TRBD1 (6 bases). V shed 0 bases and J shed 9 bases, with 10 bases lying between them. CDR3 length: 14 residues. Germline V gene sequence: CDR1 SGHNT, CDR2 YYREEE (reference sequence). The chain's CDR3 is CASSLGGLSSPLHF. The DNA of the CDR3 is TGTGCCAGCAGCTTGGGGGGGCTGAGTTCACCCCTCCACTTT.

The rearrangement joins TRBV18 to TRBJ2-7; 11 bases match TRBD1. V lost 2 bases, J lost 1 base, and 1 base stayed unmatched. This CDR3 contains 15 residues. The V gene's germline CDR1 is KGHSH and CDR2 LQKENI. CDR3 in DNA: TGTGCCAGCTCACCAAGGGACAGGGGGTCCTACGAGCAGTACTTC. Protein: CASSPRDRGSYEQYF.

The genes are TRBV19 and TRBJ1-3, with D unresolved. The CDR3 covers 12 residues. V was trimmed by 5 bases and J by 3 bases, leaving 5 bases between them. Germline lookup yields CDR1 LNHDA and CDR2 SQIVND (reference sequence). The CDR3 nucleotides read TGTGCCAGTAGTGGACTTGGAAACACCATATATTTT. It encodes CASSGLGNTIYF.

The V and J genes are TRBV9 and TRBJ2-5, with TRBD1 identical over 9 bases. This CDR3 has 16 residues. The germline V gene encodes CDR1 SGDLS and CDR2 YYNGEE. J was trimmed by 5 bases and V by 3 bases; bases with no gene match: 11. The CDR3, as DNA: TGTGCCAGCAGCGCCGGAATCGACAGGGGGTTGGAGACCCAGTACTTC. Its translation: CASSAGIDRGLETQYF.

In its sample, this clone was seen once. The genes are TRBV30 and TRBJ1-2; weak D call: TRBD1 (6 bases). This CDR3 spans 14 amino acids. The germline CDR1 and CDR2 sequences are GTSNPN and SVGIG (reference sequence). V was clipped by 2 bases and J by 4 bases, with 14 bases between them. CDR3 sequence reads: CAWSMEDSPYGYTF. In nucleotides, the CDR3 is TGTGCCTGGAGTATGGAGGACAGTCCCTATGGCTACACCTTC.

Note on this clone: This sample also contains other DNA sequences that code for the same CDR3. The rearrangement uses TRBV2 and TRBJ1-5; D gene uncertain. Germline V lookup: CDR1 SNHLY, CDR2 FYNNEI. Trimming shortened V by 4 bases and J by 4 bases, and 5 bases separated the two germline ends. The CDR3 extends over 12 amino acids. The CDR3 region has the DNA TGTGCCAGCAGTGGTCTAAATCAGCCCCAGCATTTT. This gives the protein CASSGLNQPQHF.

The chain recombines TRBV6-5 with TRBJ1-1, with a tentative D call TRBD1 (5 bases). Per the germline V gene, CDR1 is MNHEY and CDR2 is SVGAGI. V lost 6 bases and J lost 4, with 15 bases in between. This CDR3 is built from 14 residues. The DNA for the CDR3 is TGTGCCAGCAGCAGGACACCTAAAACCACTGAAGCTTTCTTT. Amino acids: CASSRTPKTTEAFF.

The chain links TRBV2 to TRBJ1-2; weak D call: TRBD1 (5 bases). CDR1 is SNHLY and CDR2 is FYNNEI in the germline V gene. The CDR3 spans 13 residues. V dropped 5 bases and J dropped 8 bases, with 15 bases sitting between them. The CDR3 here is CASSPQGGGGYTF. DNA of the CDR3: TGTGCCAGCAGTCCCCAGGGCGGTGGAGGCTACACCTTC.

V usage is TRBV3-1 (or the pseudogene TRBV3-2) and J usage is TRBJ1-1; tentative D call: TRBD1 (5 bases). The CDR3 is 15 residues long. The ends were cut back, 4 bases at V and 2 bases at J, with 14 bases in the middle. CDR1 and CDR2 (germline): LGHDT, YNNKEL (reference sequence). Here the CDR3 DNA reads TGTGCCAGCAGCCTTCATGGGGGGGTAAACACTGAAGCTTTCTTT. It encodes CASSLHGGVNTEAFF.

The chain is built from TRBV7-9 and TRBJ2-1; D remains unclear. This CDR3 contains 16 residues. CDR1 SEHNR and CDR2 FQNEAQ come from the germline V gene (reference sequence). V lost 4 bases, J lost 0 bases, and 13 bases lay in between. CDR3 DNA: TGTGCCAGCAGCTCCTTTTTACAGAGCTCCTACAATGAGCAGTTCTTC. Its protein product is CASSSFLQSSYNEQFF.

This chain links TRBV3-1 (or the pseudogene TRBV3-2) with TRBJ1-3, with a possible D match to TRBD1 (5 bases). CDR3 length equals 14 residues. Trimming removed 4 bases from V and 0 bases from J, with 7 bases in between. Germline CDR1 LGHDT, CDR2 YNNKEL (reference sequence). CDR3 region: CASSLRDSGNTIYF. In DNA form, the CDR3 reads TGTGCCAGCAGCCTCAGGGACTCTGGAAACACCATATATTTT.

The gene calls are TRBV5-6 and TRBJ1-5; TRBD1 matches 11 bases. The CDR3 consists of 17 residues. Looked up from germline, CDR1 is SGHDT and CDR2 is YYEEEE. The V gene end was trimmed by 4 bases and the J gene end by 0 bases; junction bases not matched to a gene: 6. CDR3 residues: CASSRSDRGLSNQPQHF. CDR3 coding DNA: TGTGCCAGCAGCCGGTCGGACAGGGGGCTTAGCAATCAGCCCCAGCATTTT.

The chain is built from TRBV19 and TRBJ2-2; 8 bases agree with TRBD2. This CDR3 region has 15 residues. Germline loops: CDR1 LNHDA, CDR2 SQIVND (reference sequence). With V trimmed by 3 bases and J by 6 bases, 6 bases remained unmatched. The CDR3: CASSIQRGSAGELFF. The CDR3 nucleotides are TGTGCCAGTAGTATCCAGCGGGGGTCCGCCGGGGAGCTGTTTTTT.

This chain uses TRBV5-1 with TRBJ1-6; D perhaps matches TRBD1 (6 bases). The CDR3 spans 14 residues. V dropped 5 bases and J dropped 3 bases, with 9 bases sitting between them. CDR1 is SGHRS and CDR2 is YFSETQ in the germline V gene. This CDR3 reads CASSSRGYNSPLHF. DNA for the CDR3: TGCGCCAGCAGTAGCAGGGGCTATAATTCACCCCTCCACTTT.

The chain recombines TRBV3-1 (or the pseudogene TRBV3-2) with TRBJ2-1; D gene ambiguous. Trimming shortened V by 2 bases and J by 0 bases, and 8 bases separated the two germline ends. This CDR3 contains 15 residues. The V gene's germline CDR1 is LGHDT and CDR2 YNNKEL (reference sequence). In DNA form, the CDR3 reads TGTGCCAGCAGCCAACGACTGAGCTCCTACAATGAGCAGTTCTTC. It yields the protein CASSQRLSSYNEQFF.

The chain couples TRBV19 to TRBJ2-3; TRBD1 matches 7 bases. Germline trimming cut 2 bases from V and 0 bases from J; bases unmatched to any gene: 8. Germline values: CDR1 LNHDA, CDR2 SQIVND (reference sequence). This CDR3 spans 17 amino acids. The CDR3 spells CASSINPGQSSTDTQYF. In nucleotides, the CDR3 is TGTGCCAGTAGTATAAACCCGGGACAGAGTAGCACAGATACGCAGTATTTT.

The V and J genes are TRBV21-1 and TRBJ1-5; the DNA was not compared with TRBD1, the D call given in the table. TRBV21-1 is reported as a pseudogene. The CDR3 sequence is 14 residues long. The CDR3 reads CASSRWQGNQPQHF. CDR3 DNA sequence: TGTGCCAGCAGCAGATGGCAGGGCAATCAGCCCCAGCATTTT.

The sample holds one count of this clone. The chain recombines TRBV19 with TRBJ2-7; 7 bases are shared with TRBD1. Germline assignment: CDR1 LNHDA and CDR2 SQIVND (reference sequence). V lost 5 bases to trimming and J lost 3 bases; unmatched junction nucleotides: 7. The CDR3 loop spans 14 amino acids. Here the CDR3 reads CASSYRQGSYEQYF. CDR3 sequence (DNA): TGTGCCAGTAGTTACCGACAGGGAAGCTACGAGCAGTACTTC. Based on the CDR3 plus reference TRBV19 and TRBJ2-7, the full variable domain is DGGITQSPKYLFRKEGQNVTLSCEQNLNHDAMYWYRQDPGQGLRLIYYSQIVNDFQKGDIAEGYSVSREKKESFPLTVTSAQKNPTAFYLCASSYRQGSYEQYFGPGTRLTVT.